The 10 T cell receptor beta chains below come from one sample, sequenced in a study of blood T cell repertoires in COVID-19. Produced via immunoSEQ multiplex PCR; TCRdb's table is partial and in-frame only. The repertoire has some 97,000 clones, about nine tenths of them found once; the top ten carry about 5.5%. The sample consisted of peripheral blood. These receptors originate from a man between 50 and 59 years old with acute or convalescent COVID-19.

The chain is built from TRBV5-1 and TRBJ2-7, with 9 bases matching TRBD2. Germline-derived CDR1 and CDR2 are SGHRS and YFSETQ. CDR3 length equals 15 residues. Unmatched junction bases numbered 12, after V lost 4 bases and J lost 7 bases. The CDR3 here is CASSPRVAGAGEQYF. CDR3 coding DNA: TGCGCCAGCAGCCCGAGGGTAGCGGGAGCGGGTGAGCAGTACTTC. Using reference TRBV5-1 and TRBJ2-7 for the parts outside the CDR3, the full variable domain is KAGVTQTPRYLIKTRGQQVTLSCSPISGHRSVSWYQQTPGQGLQFLFEYFSETQRNKGNFPGRFSGRQFSNSRSEMNVSTLELGDSALYLCASSPRVAGAGEQYFGPGTRLTVT.

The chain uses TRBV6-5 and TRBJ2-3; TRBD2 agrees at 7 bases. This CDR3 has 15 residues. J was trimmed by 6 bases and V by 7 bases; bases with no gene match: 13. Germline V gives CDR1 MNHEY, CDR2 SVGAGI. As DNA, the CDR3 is TGTGCCAGCACCCCAGGGTTCGGGGGAGGGGATACGCAGTATTTT. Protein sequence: CASTPGFGGGDTQYF.

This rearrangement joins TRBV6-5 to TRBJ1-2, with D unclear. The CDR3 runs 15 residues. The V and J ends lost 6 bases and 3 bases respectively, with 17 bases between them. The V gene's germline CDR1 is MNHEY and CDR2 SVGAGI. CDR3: CASRTPSVVDYGYTF. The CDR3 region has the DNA TGTGCCAGCAGAACTCCTTCCGTGGTCGACTATGGCTACACCTTC.

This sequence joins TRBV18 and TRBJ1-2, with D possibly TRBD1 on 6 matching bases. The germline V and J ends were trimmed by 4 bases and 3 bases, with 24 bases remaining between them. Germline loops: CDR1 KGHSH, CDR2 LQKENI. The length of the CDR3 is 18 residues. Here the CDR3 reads CASSLGSTGTLNYYGYTF. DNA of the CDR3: TGTGCCAGCTCACTAGGGTCGACAGGAACACTAAATTACTATGGCTACACCTTC.

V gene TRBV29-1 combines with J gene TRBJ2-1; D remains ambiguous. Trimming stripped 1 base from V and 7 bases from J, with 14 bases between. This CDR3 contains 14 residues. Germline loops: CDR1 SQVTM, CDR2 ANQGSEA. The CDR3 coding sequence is TGCAGCGTTGAAGTGTGGCTAGGAATGAATGAGCAGTTCTTC. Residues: CSVEVWLGMNEQFF.

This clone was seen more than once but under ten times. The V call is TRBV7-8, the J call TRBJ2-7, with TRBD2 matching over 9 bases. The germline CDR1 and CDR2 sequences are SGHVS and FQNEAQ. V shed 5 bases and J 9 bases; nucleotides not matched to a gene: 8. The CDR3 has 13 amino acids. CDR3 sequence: CASSPGTSLVQYF. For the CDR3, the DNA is TGTGCCAGCAGCCCAGGGACTAGCCTTGTGCAGTACTTC.

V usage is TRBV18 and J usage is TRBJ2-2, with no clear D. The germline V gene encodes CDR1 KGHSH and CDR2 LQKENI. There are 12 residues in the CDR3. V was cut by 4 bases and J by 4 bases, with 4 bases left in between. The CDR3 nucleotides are TGTGCCAGCTCACACAGCACCGGGGAGCTGTTTTTT. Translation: CASSHSTGELFF.

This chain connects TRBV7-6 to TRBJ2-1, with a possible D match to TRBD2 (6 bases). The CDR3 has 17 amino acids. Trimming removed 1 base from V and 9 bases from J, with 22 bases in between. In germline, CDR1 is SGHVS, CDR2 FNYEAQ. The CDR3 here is CASSLEVADQRGREQFF. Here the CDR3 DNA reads TGTGCCAGCAGCTTAGAGGTAGCGGATCAAAGAGGACGTGAGCAGTTCTTC.

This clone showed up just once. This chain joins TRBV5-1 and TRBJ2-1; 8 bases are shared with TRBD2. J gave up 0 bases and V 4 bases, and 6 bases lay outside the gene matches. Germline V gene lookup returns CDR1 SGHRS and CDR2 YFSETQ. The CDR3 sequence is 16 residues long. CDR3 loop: CASSRIAGSSYNEQFF. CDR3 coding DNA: TGCGCCAGCAGCCGGATAGCGGGAAGCTCCTACAATGAGCAGTTCTTC.

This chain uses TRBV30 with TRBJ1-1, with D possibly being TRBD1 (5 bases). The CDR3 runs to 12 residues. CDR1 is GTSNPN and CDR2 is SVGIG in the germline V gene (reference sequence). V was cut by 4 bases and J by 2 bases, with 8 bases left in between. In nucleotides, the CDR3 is TGTGCCTGGACCGACAGAAACACTGAAGCTTTCTTT. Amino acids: CAWTDRNTEAFF.